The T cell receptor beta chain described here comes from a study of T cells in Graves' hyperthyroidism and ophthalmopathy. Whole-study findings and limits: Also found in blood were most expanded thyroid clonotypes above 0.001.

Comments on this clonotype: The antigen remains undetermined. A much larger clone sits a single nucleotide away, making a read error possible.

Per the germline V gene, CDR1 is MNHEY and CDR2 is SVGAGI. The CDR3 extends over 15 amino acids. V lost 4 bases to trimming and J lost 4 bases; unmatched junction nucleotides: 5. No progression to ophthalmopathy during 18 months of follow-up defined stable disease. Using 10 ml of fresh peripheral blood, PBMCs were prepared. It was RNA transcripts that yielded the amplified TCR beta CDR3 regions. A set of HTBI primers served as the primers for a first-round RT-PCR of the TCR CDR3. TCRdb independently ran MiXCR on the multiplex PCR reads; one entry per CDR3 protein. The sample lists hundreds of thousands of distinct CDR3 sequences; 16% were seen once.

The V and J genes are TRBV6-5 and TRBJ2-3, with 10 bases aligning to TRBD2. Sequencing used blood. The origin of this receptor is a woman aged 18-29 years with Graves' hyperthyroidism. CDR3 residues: CASSWSGRAPDTQYF. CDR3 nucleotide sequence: TGTGCCAGCAGTTGGAGCGGGAGGGCCCCAGATACGCAGTATTTT.